The 3 T cell receptor beta chains presented below share a single source sample, sequenced in a study of early T cells in non-severe SARS-CoV-2 infection (dated by TCRdb to the early 2020s). The method was 5' RACE. The sequencer was a NextSeq 500. TCRdb ran its own pipeline on the public reads, namely fastp trimming at Q25 and MiXCR clone calling, and kept in-frame beta chains. Entries that share a CDR3 protein sequence are merged under the most common genes and DNA. The sample table contains about 110,000 distinct CDR3 sequences; only one count was recorded for 12% of them. Around 3% of the sample is taken by the ten largest. Sequenced sample: whole blood. These receptors were taken from an adult who was a healthcare worker with PCR-confirmed SARS-CoV-2 infection or an uninfected control (not recorded which).

There are many counts of this clonotype. The gene calls are TRBV15 and TRBJ2-3; 7 nucleotides agree with TRBD1. The germline CDR1 and CDR2 sequences are LNHNV and YYDKDF (reference sequence). V was pared by 1 base and J by 2 bases, with 9 bases of the junction left unmatched. This CDR3 region has 17 residues. CDR3 bases: TGTGCCACCAGCAGAGGGAAGGGGGCTGGGGCCACAGATACGCAGTATTTT. This translates into CATSRGKGAGATDTQYF.

A remark on this clonotype: A much larger clone is a single base away; this may be a read error. The V and J genes are TRBV20-1 and TRBJ2-7; TRBD2 matches at 9 bases. The CDR3 sequence is 13 residues long. Per the germline V gene, CDR1 is DFQATT and CDR2 is SNEGSKA (reference sequence). The V segment lost 4 bases and the J segment 2 bases; nucleotides outside the gene matches: 3. The CDR3 protein is CSAIGGRAYEQYF. The DNA of the CDR3 is TGCAGTGCTATTGGCGGGAGGGCCTACGAGCAGTACTTC.

This chain joins TRBV7-8 and TRBJ1-2; the match to TRBD1 covers 8 bases. From germline, CDR1 is SGHVS and CDR2 FQNEAQ. The trim removed 5 bases at V and 6 bases at J, leaving 14 bases unmatched. The CDR3 loop spans 16 amino acids. CDR3 nucleotides: TGTGCCAGCAGCCTTAAATGGACAGGGTCCCTGGATGGCTACACCTTC. Residues: CASSLKWTGSLDGYTF.